Listed below are T cell receptor beta chains from one sample, sequenced in a study of blood T cell repertoires in COVID-19. Sequencing was performed with immunoSEQ multiplex PCR; in TCRdb, only in-frame clones are kept and a portion is missing. The repertoire holds about 150,000 clones, approximately 80% seen once, with around 16% in the top ten. The sample comprised peripheral blood. Receptors were obtained from a middle-aged man with acute or convalescent COVID-19. The conserved cysteine and the conserved F or W are not part of the CDR3 here. A row's size may be missing; if present it is once, few, many or a size class.

TRBV6-4	NA	13	ASSESAANTGELF
TRBV9	NA	14	ASSGTSGGGQETQY
TRBV2	NA	13	ASRHPTGDGEKLF
TRBV30	NA	12	AWSSGGATGELF
TRBV6-5	NA	11	ASKHRVVETQY
TRBV24-1	NA	16	ATGLTGDTSGGQETQY
TRBV3-1/TRBV3-2	few	11	ASSLSGNYEQY
TRBV5-1	NA	14	ASSLAGTTNTGELF
TRBV7-2	NA	13	ASSLGVGPYNEQF
TRBV30	NA	11	AWSVWTEVGYT
TRBV7-2	NA	15	ASSLGFSGGFTGELF
TRBV5-1	NA	13	ASSLDAGTGNTIY
TRBV6-1	NA	11	ASSDSGNYGYT
TRBV5-1	NA	14	ASRLGQGALTGELF
TRBV10-3	NA	12	AHGTSGGSDEQY
TRBV5-1	NA	14	ASNLSPSGGTDTQY
TRBV2	NA	13	ASRPTGQTNEKLF
TRBV5-6	NA	12	ASSLWTDNEKLF
TRBV24-1	once	13	ATSDSRVDQETQY
TRBV27	once	12	ASSFDRGGGGYT
TRBV5-1	NA	12	ASSLGGQGNEQF
TRBV4-1	once	16	ASSQNFPGTANTGELF
TRBV7-6	few	12	ASSLGGLGSPLH
TRBV6-5	NA	12	ASSSPDRVAEAF
TRBV28	many	13	ASSFFDRGNYGYT
TRBV18	NA	11	ASSPRTEDEAF
TRBV5-1	NA	15	ASSLISRGSGANVLT
TRBV19	NA	13	ASSIDLARTDTQY
TRBV20-1	NA	12	SASRAGAYNEQF
TRBV6-6	NA	10	ASSQGQDTQY
TRBV4-1	NA	14	ASSQQLAGGRDTQY
TRBV5-1	NA	12	ASSPWTGGNEQF
TRBV5-1	NA	12	ASSTPLAGETQY
TRBV28	few	13	ASSLFQGLNSPLH
TRBV3-1/TRBV3-2	once	13	ASSQGRSSGGTQY
TRBV3-1/TRBV3-2	NA	11	ASSYTGTAPLH